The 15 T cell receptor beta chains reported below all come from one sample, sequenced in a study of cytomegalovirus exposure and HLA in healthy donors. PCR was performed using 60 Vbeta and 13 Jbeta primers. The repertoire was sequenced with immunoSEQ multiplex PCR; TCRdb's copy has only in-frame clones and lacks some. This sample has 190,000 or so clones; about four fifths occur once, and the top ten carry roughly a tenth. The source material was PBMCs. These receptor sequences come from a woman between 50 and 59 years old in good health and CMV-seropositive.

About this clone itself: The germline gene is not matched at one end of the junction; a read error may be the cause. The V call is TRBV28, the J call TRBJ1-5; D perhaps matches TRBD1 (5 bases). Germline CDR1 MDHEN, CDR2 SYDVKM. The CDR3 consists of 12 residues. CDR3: CTSKRGNQPQHF. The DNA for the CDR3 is TGTACCAGCAAGCGGGGCAACCAGCCCCAGCATTTT.

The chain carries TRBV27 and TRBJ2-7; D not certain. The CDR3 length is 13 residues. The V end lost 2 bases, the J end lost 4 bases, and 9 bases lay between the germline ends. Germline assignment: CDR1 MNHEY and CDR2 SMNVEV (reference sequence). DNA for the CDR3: TGTGCCAGCAGTTTAGGGCCCCATTACGAGCAGTACTTC. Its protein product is CASSLGPHYEQYF.

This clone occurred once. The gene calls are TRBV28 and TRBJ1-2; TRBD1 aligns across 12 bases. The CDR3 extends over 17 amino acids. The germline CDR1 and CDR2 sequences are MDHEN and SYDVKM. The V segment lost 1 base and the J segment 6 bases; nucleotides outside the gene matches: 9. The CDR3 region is CASSLFPTGTGGNGYTF. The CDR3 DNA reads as TGTGCCAGCAGTTTATTCCCGACCGGGACAGGGGGCAATGGCTACACCTTC.

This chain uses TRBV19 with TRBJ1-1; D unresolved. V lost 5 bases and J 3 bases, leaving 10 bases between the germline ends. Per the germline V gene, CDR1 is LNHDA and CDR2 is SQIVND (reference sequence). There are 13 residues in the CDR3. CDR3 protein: CASSANRDTEAFF. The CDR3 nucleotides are TGTGCCAGTAGTGCTAACCGGGACACTGAAGCTTTCTTT.

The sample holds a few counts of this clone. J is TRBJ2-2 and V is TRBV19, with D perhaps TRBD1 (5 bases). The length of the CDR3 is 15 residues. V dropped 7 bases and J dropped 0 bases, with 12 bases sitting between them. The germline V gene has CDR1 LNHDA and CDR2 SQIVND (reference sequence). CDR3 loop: CASKGWAANTGELFF. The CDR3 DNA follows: TGTGCCAGTAAGGGGTGGGCAGCGAACACCGGGGAGCTGTTTTTT.

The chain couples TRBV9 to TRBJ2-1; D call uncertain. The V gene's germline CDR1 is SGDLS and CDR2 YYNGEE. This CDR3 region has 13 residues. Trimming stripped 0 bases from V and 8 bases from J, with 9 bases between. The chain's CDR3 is CASSVERVDEQFF. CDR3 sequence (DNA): TGTGCCAGCAGCGTAGAGCGAGTGGATGAGCAGTTCTTC.

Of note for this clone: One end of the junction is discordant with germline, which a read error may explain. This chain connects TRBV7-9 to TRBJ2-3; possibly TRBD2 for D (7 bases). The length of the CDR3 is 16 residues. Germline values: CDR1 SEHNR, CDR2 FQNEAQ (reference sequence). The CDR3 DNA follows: TGTTCCAGCAGCTTAAGACGGGGGGCCAGCACAGATACGCAGTATTTT. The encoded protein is CSSSLRRGASTDTQYF.

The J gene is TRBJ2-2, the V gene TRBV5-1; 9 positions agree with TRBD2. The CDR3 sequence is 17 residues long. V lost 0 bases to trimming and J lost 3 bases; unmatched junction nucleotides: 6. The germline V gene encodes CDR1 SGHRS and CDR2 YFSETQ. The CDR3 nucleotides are TGCGCCAGCAGCTTGGTGCCGACTAGCGGTTACACCGGGGAGCTGTTTTTT. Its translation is CASSLVPTSGYTGELFF. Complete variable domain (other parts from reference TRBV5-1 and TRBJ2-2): KAGVTQTPRYLIKTRGQQVTLSCSPISGHRSVSWYQQTPGQGLQFLFEYFSETQRNKGNFPGRFSGRQFSNSRSEMNVSTLELGDSALYLCASSLVPTSGYTGELFFGEGSRLTVL.

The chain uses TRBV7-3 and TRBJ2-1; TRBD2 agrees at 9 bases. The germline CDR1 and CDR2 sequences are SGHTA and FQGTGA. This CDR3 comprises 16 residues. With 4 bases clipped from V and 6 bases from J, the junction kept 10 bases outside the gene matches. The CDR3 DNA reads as TGTGCCAGCAGCTCCGGCGCGCTAGCGGGGATCAATGAGCAGTTCTTC. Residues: CASSSGALAGINEQFF.

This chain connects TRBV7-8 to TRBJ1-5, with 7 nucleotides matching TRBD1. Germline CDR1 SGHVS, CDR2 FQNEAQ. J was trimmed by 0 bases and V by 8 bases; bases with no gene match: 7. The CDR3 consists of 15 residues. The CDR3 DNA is TGTGCCAGCGCCAGGACAGGAGATAGCAATCAGCCCCAGCATTTT. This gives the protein CASARTGDSNQPQHF.

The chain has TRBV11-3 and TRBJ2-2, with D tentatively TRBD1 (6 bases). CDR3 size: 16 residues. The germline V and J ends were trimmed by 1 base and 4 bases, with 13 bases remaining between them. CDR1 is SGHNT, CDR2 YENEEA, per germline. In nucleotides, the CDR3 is TGTGCCAGCAGCTTAGGTTTCGGACAGATCACCGGGGAGCTGTTTTTT. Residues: CASSLGFGQITGELFF.

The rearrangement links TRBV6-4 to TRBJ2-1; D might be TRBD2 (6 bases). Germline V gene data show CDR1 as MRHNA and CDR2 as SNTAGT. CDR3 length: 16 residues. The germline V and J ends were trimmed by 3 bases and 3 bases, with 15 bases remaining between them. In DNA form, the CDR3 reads TGTGCCAGCAGTGATCTTCCGGGACTTCTCTACAATGAGCAGTTCTTC. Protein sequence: CASSDLPGLLYNEQFF.

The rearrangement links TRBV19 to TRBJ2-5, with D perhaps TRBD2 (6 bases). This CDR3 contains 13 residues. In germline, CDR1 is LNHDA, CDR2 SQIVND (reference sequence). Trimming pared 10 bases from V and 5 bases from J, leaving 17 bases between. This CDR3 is CATHSGGSETQYF. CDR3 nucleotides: TGTGCCACCCATAGCGGCGGATCTGAGACCCAGTACTTC.

The CDR3 bases are TGTGCCAGTACCTATCTAAGACAGGGGCAGGGCTATGGCTACACCTTC. As protein: CASTYLRQGQGYGYTF. This chain links TRBV19 with TRBJ1-2, with 8 bases matching TRBD1. Germline V CDR1 and CDR2: LNHDA, SQIVND (reference sequence). The CDR3 is 16 amino acids. Trimming at V came to 7 bases and at J to 4 bases, leaving 14 bases not matched to a gene.

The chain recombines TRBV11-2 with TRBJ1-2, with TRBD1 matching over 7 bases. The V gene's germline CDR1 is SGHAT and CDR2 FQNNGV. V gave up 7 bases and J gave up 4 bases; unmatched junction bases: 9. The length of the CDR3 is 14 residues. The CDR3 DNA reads TGTGCCAGCACCTACCATACAGGGGCCTATGGCTACACCTTC. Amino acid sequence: CASTYHTGAYGYTF.